The clone carrying this T cell receptor beta chain was detected many times. Trimming took off 0 bases at V and 2 bases at J, with 9 bases between the two ends. The CDR3 is made up of 15 amino acids. Germline assignment: CDR1 SGHRS and CDR2 YFSETQ. Time point described: newly diagnosed GD, antithyroid drugs for less than 3 months. Scientists built the TCR library using RNA that was extracted from PBMCs. The sample is drawn from a study of regulatory T cells in long-lasting Graves disease. Both iRepertoire HTBI primers and Arm-PCR of CDR3 regions were used to build the TCR beta libraries. TCRdb reanalysed the multiplex PCR reads using MiXCR and keeps one entry per CDR3 protein. The table shows 410,000 or so distinct CDR3 sequences, with under 15% occurring only once. This sample also appeared in a second study, on T cells in Graves' hyperthyroidism and ophthalmopathy.

V and J are TRBV5-1 and TRBJ1-5; D gene uncertain. The source material was peripheral blood mononuclear cells (PBMCs), sampled at new diagnosis, from a patient treated with antithyroid drugs. This sequence was found in a woman aged 25 to 39 with Graves disease. CDR3 sequence: CASSLDGGGNQPQHF. In DNA, the CDR3 is TGCGCCAGCAGCTTGGACGGTGGGGGCAATCAGCCCCAGCATTTT.